The rows below give T cell receptor beta chains drawn from one sample of a study of blood T cell repertoires in COVID-19. The data were produced by immunoSEQ multiplex PCR, yet TCRdb's version contains in-frame clones alone and is incomplete. The sample consists of a few hundred thousand clones, over 75% of them appearing once. The sequencing input was PBMCs or T cells enriched from blood (not recorded which). All receptors derive from a man between 18 and 35 years old who had recovered from COVID-19. The CDR3 runs from the conserved cysteine through the conserved F or W. Each record gives: D gene, J gene, V gene, CDR3 protein, CDR3 DNA. A D gene is named only where the DNA matches it firmly.

d_call: -
j_call: TRBJ1-3
v_call: TRBV13
cdr3_aa: CASSLTGFSGNTIYF
cdr3_nt: TGTGCCAGCAGCTTAACGGGATTCTCTGGAAACACCATATATTTT

d_call: TRBD2
j_call: TRBJ2-3
v_call: TRBV11-2
cdr3_aa: CASSLLAGGLTDTQYF
cdr3_nt: TGTGCCAGCAGCCTTCTAGCGGGAGGCCTCACAGATACGCAGTATTTT

d_call: -
j_call: TRBJ2-6
v_call: TRBV7-9
cdr3_aa: CASSLAKRSGANVLTF
cdr3_nt: TGTGCCAGCAGCTTAGCGAAGCGCTCTGGGGCCAACGTCCTGACTTTC

d_call: -
j_call: TRBJ2-4
v_call: TRBV6-5
cdr3_aa: CASSQIAKNIQYF
cdr3_nt: TGTGCCAGCAGTCAGATAGCCAAAAACATTCAGTACTTC

d_call: TRBD2
j_call: TRBJ2-5
v_call: TRBV7-9
cdr3_aa: CASSPLGTSGGAGETQYF
cdr3_nt: TGTGCCAGCAGCCCGCTTGGGACTAGCGGGGGGGCCGGAGAGACCCAGTACTTC

d_call: -
j_call: TRBJ2-3
v_call: TRBV18
cdr3_aa: CASSLTYTSTDTQYF
cdr3_nt: TGTGCCAGCTCCCTGACATATACTAGCACAGATACGCAGTATTTT

d_call: TRBD2
j_call: TRBJ2-3
v_call: TRBV2
cdr3_aa: CASSDGLAGAIDTQYF
cdr3_nt: TGTGCCAGCAGTGACGGCCTAGCGGGAGCTATAGATACGCAGTATTTT

d_call: TRBD1
j_call: TRBJ1-1
v_call: TRBV16
cdr3_aa: CASSQSGGVEAFF
cdr3_nt: TGTGCCAGCAGCCAGTCAGGGGGCGTAGAAGCTTTCTTT

d_call: -
j_call: TRBJ1-4
v_call: TRBV4-2
cdr3_aa: CASSPSGVGANEKLFF
cdr3_nt: TGTGCCAGCAGCCCTTCGGGTGTTGGGGCAAATGAAAAACTGTTTTTT

d_call: TRBD1
j_call: TRBJ1-3
v_call: TRBV7-2
cdr3_aa: CASSPRQGSYSGNTIYF
cdr3_nt: TGTGCCAGCAGCCCCCGACAGGGTTCTTACTCTGGAAACACCATATATTTT

d_call: -
j_call: TRBJ2-3
v_call: TRBV12-3/TRBV12-4
cdr3_aa: CASSPSVSDTQYF
cdr3_nt: TGTGCCAGCAGTCCTAGCGTCTCAGATACGCAGTATTTT